This T cell receptor beta chain was documented in a study of shared clonotypes between healthy human individuals. Method: immunoSEQ multiplex PCR; TCRdb's copy keeps in-frame clones and lacks some. The sample holds about 2.1 million clones; about 93% are singletons and the top ten take 1.7%. Naive CD8 populations comprised CD45RO-negative cells positively selected for CCR7, excluding terminally differentiated effector memory CD45RA+ cells. The source material was naive CD8+ T cells from PBMCs. The sequence derives from a man between 18 and 35 years old in good health. Some clones in this sample may be carry-over from other donors' samples.

The CDR3 is CASSSGGLNEKLFF. The DNA for the CDR3 is TGCGCCAGCAGCTCCGGGGGCCTAAATGAAAAACTGTTTTTT. The chain is built from TRBV10-2 and TRBJ1-4, with D perhaps TRBD1 (6 bases). This CDR3 contains 14 residues. The germline gives CDR1 WSHSY, CDR2 SAAADI. The germline V and J ends were trimmed by 6 bases and 5 bases, with 13 bases remaining between them.